Below are 7 T cell receptor beta chains sequenced from a single sample in a study of OX40 agonist ivuxolimab in advanced cancers. The data were produced by immunoSEQ multiplex PCR, yet TCRdb's version contains in-frame clones alone and is incomplete. Of some 30,000 clones in the sample, more than 75% were seen once. This specimen consisted of CD4+ or CD8+ T cells sorted from blood, obtained in a trial of the OX40 agonist ivuxolimab. The origin of the receptors is an adult with an advanced solid tumor such as melanoma, head and neck, liver or kidney cancer.

This clone was detected once. The chain links TRBV13 to TRBJ2-3; 11 bases line up with TRBD2. Losses at the gene ends were 5 bases for V and 4 bases for J; bases not matched to a gene: 8. The germline CDR1 and CDR2 sequences are PRHDT and FYEKMQ (reference sequence). This CDR3 contains 16 residues. As DNA, the CDR3 is TGTGCCAGCAGCGTTATAGCGGGGGGGCCCGCAGATACGCAGTATTTT. Protein sequence: CASSVIAGGPADTQYF.

The chain has TRBV28 and TRBJ2-7; 7 positions match TRBD2. The V and J ends lost 5 bases and 0 bases, in that order; junction bases with no gene match: 13. The CDR3 sequence is 17 residues long. CDR1 MDHEN and CDR2 SYDVKM come from the germline V gene. The DNA of the CDR3 is TGTGCCAGCAGTCCAACCGCGTGGGGGGGTGCCTCCTACGAGCAGTACTTC. It is translated as CASSPTAWGGASYEQYF.

The chain is built from TRBV28 and TRBJ1-1; 7 nucleotides align to TRBD1. The germline V gene encodes CDR1 MDHEN and CDR2 SYDVKM. The V segment lost 2 bases and the J segment 3 bases; nucleotides outside the gene matches: 6. CDR3 length equals 15 residues. CDR3 bases: TGTGCCAGCAGTTTACCACAGGGGAGGCACACTGAAGCTTTCTTT. This sequence encodes CASSLPQGRHTEAFF. Drawing the rest from reference TRBV28 and TRBJ1-1, the complete variable domain is DVKVTQSSRYLVKRTGEKVFLECVQDMDHENMFWYRQDPGLGLRLIYFSYDVKMKEKGDIPEGYSVSREKKERFSLILESASTNQTSMYLCASSLPQGRHTEAFFGQGTRLTVV.

The V and J genes are TRBV4-3 and TRBJ2-5; 8 bases align to TRBD1. CDR1 and CDR2 from the germline V gene are LGHNA and YSLEER. V was pared by 1 base and J by 4 bases, with 2 bases of the junction left unmatched. CDR3 length: 14 residues. CDR3 nucleotide sequence: TGCGCCAGCAGCCAAGGGACAGGGCTAGAGACCCAGTACTTC. Protein product: CASSQGTGLETQYF.

This clone turned up a few times. At the DNA level, this CDR3 is encoded by other sequences in the same sample as well. The V and J genes are TRBV5-1 and TRBJ2-1, with TRBD2 identical over 7 bases. The CDR3 spans 15 residues. The V gene end was trimmed by 0 bases and the J gene end by 4 bases; junction bases not matched to a gene: 4. The germline V gene encodes CDR1 SGHRS and CDR2 YFSETQ. Here the CDR3 reads CASSLGLAEYNEQFF. The CDR3 DNA is TGCGCCAGCAGCTTGGGGCTAGCGGAGTACAATGAGCAGTTCTTC.

This chain links TRBV7-9 with TRBJ1-2; possible D gene TRBD1, 5 bases. Germline CDR1 is SEHNR and CDR2 is FQNEAQ (reference sequence). The CDR3 totals 12 residues. V dropped 5 bases and J dropped 7 bases, with 11 bases sitting between them. The CDR3 spells CASSPGGGGYTF. The CDR3 DNA reads TGTGCCAGCAGCCCGGGTGGGGGTGGCTACACCTTC.

The chain recombines TRBV11-2 with TRBJ2-3; D is ambiguous. Germline CDR1 is SGHAT and CDR2 is FQNNGV. Trimming cost V 3 bases and J 12 bases, with 13 bases left between them. CDR3 length: 12 residues. The CDR3 here is CASSFLGPSQYF. In nucleotides, the CDR3 is TGTGCCAGCAGCTTCCTCGGGCCGAGTCAGTATTTT.